This T cell receptor beta chain was sequenced in a study of STAT5B mutations in CD4+ large granular lymphocyte leukemia. Germline CDR1 reads SGHNT; CDR2 reads YENEEA. The CDR3 consists of 14 residues. Trimming at V came to 5 bases and at J to 4 bases, leaving 3 bases not matched to a gene. Repertoires were generated with immunoSEQ multiplex PCR, while TCRdb's copy carries only in-frame clones and drops some. The profile shows 20,000 to 30,000 clones, 81% of them singletons. The receptor's source is a human donor in good health. This chain links TRBV11-3 with TRBJ2-1; TRBD1 aligns across 9 bases. Specimen: CD4+ T cells from blood buffy coats. The CDR3 nucleotides read TGTGCCAGCAGCCCCGGGACAGGGTACAATGAGCAGTTCTTC. This translates into CASSPGTGYNEQFF.